This record covers a single T cell receptor beta chain. The CDR3 runs to 16 residues. Deletions cut 0 bases from V and 4 bases from J, with 14 bases between. Germline CDR1 reads MNHNS; CDR2 reads SASEGT. This specimen comes from a study of blood T cell repertoires in COVID-19. Assay used: immunoSEQ multiplex PCR; TCRdb lists only in-frame clones, some missing. The sample records approximately 66,000 clones, about 88% being singletons. This TCR was sampled from a woman between 50 and 59 years old with active or convalescent COVID-19. Sequenced: peripheral blood. The chain employs TRBV6-1 and TRBJ2-3, with D perhaps TRBD1 (6 bases). The CDR3 loop reads CASSEAGAIRPDTQYF. CDR3 DNA: TGTGCCAGCAGTGAAGCGGGGGCCATTAGGCCAGATACGCAGTATTTT.